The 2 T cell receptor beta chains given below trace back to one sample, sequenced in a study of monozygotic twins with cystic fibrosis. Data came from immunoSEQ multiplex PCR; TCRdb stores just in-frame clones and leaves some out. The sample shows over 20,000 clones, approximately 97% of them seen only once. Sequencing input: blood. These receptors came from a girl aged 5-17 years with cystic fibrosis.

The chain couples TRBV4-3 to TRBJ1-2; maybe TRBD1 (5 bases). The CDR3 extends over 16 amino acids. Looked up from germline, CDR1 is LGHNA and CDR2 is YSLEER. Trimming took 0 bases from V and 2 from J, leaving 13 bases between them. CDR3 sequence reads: CASSQDRGRSNYGYTF. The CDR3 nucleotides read TGCGCCAGCAGCCAAGATCGGGGGAGGTCCAACTATGGCTACACCTTC.

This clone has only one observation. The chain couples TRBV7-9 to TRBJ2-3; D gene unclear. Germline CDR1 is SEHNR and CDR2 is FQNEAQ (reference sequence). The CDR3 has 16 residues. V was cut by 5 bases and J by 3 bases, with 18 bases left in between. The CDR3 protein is CASSPPSTWATDTQYF. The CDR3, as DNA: TGTGCCAGCAGCCCACCTTCGACCTGGGCGACAGATACGCAGTATTTT.